Presented here are 9 T cell receptor beta chains from one specimen sequenced in a study of T cell responses to AZD1222 COVID-19 vaccine (dated by TCRdb to 2020 to 2023). The time point label for this specimen denotes: about 28 days (+/-7) after the second vaccine dose. Libraries were constructed by the immunoSEQ multiplex PCR assay. As stored in TCRdb, this immuneACCESS dataset retains in-frame rearrangements with V and J assigned. A fraction of the clones does not appear; measured against another copy, unresolved V genes explain less than half of the discrepancy, and the remainder lacks a known reason. The sample has more than 85,000 clones on record, just under 95% of them singletons. Together, the top ten hold about 2.6% of the sample. Source: peripheral blood, taken 28 days after the second AZD1222 dose. The receptors were sampled from an adult who received the AZD1222 COVID-19 vaccine.

This sequence joins TRBV5-6 and TRBJ2-5; 11 bases are shared with TRBD1. Germline CDR1 SGHDT, CDR2 YYEEEE. CDR3 size: 15 residues. V was pared by 2 bases and J by 5 bases, with 5 bases of the junction left unmatched. This CDR3 reads CASSFGQGALETQYF. The CDR3 DNA reads as TGTGCCAGCAGCTTTGGACAGGGGGCCTTGGAGACCCAGTACTTC.

The chain joins TRBV5-4 to TRBJ2-5; D gene ambiguous. The germline V and J ends were trimmed by 0 bases and 7 bases, with 16 bases remaining between them. Germline lookup yields CDR1 SGHNT and CDR2 YYREEE (reference sequence). The CDR3 contains 15 residues. The CDR3 here is CASSLESGRLGTQYF. The DNA for the CDR3 is TGTGCCAGCAGCTTGGAAAGTGGCAGGTTGGGGACCCAGTACTTC.

The rearrangement links TRBV18 to TRBJ1-3; no reliable D call. The CDR3 covers 17 residues. With 2 bases removed from V and 0 bases from J, the gap between germline ends came to 14 bases. Germline V gene sequence: CDR1 KGHSH, CDR2 LQKENI. The CDR3 region is CASSPSLSYFSGNTIYF. CDR3 in DNA: TGTGCCAGCTCACCATCGCTATCGTACTTCTCTGGAAACACCATATATTTT.

The chain uses TRBV2 and TRBJ2-5; 8 bases agree with TRBD2. Germline loops: CDR1 SNHLY, CDR2 FYNNEI. V lost 7 bases, J lost 1 base, and 8 bases stayed unmatched. The CDR3 has 15 residues. CDR3 region: CASMAGLAGQETQYF. DNA for the CDR3: TGTGCCAGCATGGCGGGGCTAGCGGGCCAAGAGACCCAGTACTTC.

In DNA form, the CDR3 reads TGTGCCATCAGTGCGGGCAATGAGCAGTTCTTC. This translates into CAISAGNEQFF. This sequence joins TRBV10-3 and TRBJ2-1, with no clear D. Trimming removed 4 bases from V and 6 bases from J, with 4 bases in between. Germline V lookup: CDR1 ENHRY, CDR2 SYGVKD. The CDR3 is 11 amino acids.

The rearrangement uses TRBV7-2 and TRBJ1-4; D not resolved. This CDR3 region has 14 residues. Germline CDR1 and CDR2: SGHTA and FQGNSA. V gave up 6 bases and J gave up 0 bases, with 8 bases separating them. In DNA form, the CDR3 reads TGTGCCAGCAGTCCGACTACAACTAATGAAAAACTGTTTTTT. As protein: CASSPTTTNEKLFF.

The chain carries TRBV2 and TRBJ2-3; 7 nucleotides agree with TRBD1. This CDR3 has 16 residues. The J segment lost 5 bases and the V segment lost 6 bases, leaving 14 bases of the junction unmatched. Germline loops: CDR1 SNHLY, CDR2 FYNNEI. The CDR3 reads CASRGDRVESGDTQYF. CDR3 DNA sequence: TGTGCCAGCAGAGGAGACAGGGTGGAATCGGGAGATACGCAGTATTTT. Full variable domain (outside the CDR3, taken from reference TRBV2 and TRBJ2-3): EPEVTQTPSHQVTQMGQEVILRCVPISNHLYFYWYRQILGQKVEFLVSFYNNEISEKSEIFDDQFSVERPDGSNFTLKIRSTKLEDSAMYFCASRGDRVESGDTQYFGPGTRLTVL.

This clone was detected only once. The gene calls are TRBV5-1 and TRBJ2-7; 11 nucleotides line up with TRBD1. J lost 2 bases, V lost 4 bases, and 2 bases had no gene match. In germline, CDR1 is SGHRS, CDR2 YFSETQ. This CDR3 contains 14 residues. CDR3 in amino acids: CASSKGQGAYEQYF. The CDR3 nucleotides read TGCGCCAGCAGCAAGGGACAGGGGGCCTACGAGCAGTACTTC.

This chain joins TRBV3-1 (or the pseudogene TRBV3-2) and TRBJ1-1; TRBD1 might be the D (5 bases). The V end was cut by 5 bases, the J end by 0 bases, with 10 bases between. The germline V gene has CDR1 LGHDT and CDR2 YNNKEL (reference sequence). This CDR3 spans 14 amino acids. The CDR3 DNA is TGTGCCAGCAGCAATAGGGGAATGAACACTGAAGCTTTCTTT. This encodes CASSNRGMNTEAFF.